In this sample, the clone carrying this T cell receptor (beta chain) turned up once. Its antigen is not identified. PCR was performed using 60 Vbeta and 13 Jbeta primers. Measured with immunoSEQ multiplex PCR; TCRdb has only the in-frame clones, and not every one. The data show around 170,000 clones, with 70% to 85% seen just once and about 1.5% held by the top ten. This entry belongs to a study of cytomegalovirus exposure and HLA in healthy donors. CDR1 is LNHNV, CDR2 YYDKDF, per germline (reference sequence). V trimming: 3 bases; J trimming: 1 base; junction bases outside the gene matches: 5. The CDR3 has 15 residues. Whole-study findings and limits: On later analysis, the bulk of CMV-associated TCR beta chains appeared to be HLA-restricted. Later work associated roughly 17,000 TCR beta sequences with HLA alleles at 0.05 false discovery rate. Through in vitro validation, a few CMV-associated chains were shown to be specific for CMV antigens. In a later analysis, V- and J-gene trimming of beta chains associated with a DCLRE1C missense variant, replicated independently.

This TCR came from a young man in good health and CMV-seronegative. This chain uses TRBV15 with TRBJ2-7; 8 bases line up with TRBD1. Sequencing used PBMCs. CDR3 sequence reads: CATSSDRGESYEQYF. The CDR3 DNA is TGTGCCACCAGCAGCGACAGGGGTGAATCCTACGAGCAGTACTTC.